Listed below are T cell receptor beta chains from one sample, sequenced in a study of blood T cells in healthy people across ages. TCRdb reanalysed the 5' RACE reads using MiXCR and keeps one entry per CDR3 protein. The sample lists around 1,100,000 distinct CDR3 sequences; roughly two fifths were seen once. The sequenced sample consisted of blood. The receptors shown here come from a man in his late teens or twenties in good health. Each CDR3 is given with its conserved first and last residue.

V	CDR3
TRBV20-1	CSARDPRVVVWEETQYF
TRBV3-1	CASRHQTDGYTF
TRBV7-2	CASTLTGFSDTQYF
TRBV29-1	CSSSTGENTEAFF
TRBV7-9	CASRNTSGTYTDTQYF
TRBV6-5	CASSYQTPATNEKLFF
TRBV21-1	CASSVDSTGGPLNEQFF
TRBV29-1	CSVQGVGTEAFF
TRBV20-1	CSARVWGNTEAFF
TRBV6-5	CASSYGAGPYEQYF
TRBV12-3/TRBV12-4	CASSFGGGEGYTF
TRBV6-6	CASSYSTPGGTAGKLFF
TRBV4-2	CASSYTPGHLSSGANVLTF
TRBV15	CATSREGGHYGYTF
TRBV7-2	CASSLLAGNPNEQYF
TRBV7-2	CASIPGTESYEQYF
TRBV7-9	CASSAEVPLGYTF
TRBV5-1	CASSSTHPAEAFF
TRBV12-3/TRBV12-4	CASSRTANNNQPQHF
TRBV2	CASSQDRVVPRAGELFF
TRBV5-1	CASSFPGTTNTGGLFF
TRBV10-3	CAISDWEEPAEGYTF
TRBV4-3	CASSQDQELNEQYF
TRBV7-2	CASSRNTGPWELFF
TRBV10-3	CAISEGDFTEAFF
TRBV20-1	CSAAEDREAFF
TRBV4-3	CASSQDQYGQETQFF
TRBV4-1	CASSQDRTLKPYGYTF
TRBV10-3	CANSRETGVTNYGYTF
TRBV9	CASSVVQGTGNEQFF
TRBV25-1	CAGSDLETQYF
TRBV7-6	CASSFSPGPQETQYF
TRBV7-2	CASLPGQGANTGELFF
TRBV20-1	CSANLDLQETQYF
TRBV7-9	CASSWLSAGEPYNEQFF
TRBV6-2/TRBV6-3	CASKKAGPSYNEQFF
TRBV29-1	CSVGHNSNQPQHF
TRBV7-3	CASSLDSTNSPLHF
TRBV13	CASSPKYRSAYNERFF
TRBV6-6	CASSGTTGIATEAFF
TRBV6-2/TRBV6-3	CASIPGQTDTGELFF
TRBV10-3	CATAFDRQAFF
TRBV2	CASSGWDSTDTQYF
TRBV4-3	CASSQDPGLAYEQYF
TRBV6-5	CATGPEGRPQHF
TRBV3-1	CASSQDSGAEFF
TRBV28	CASSFLSRPDTQYF
TRBV4-2	CASSQVQGGTGELFF
TRBV4-1	CASSQVGGPSFSYEQYF
TRBV3-1	CASSQVIQDGYTF